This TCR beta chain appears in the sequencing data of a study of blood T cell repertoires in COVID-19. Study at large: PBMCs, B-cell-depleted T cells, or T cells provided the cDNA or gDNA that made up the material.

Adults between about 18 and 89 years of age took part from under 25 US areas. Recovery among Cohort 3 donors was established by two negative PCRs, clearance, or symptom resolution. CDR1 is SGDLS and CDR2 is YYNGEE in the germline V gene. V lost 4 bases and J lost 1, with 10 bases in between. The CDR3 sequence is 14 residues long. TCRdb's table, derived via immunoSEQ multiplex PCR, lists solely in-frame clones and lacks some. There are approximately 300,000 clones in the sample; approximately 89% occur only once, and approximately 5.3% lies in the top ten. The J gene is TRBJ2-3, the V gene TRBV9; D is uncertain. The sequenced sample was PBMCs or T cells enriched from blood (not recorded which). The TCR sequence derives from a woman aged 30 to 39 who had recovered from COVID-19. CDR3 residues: CASSFDLGTDTQYF. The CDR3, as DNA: TGTGCCAGCAGCTTTGATCTAGGCACAGATACGCAGTATTTT.